The 10 T cell receptor beta chains below were found in one sample sequenced in a study of human versus mouse CDR3 diversity and MHC coevolution (dated by TCRdb to about 2017). Library preparation was by the immunoSEQ multiplex PCR assay. Imported from immuneACCESS, the table was reduced by TCRdb to in-frame sequences with V and J called. These copies leave out some clones; in studies compared against another copy, an unresolved V gene accounts for under half, and the cause of the remainder is not known. The sample records about 60,000 clones, around 94% of which are singletons. The top ten clonotypes cover under 20% of the sample. The sequenced material came from naive CD4+ T cells from blood. Taken with the paper, the label for cell subset or site translates to: CD45RO-negative CD62L-positive naive CD4 T cells. These receptors were obtained from a person in their sixties in good health.

The V and J genes are TRBV5-4 and TRBJ2-3, with 9 nucleotides matching TRBD2. Germline V gives CDR1 SGHNT, CDR2 YYREEE (reference sequence). J gave up 2 bases and V 0 bases, and 4 bases lay outside the gene matches. CDR3 length equals 16 residues. The DNA for the CDR3 is TGTGCCAGCAGCTTGGCGGGCGGGAGGGCCACAGATACGCAGTATTTT. Residues: CASSLAGGRATDTQYF.

The chain has TRBV5-4 and TRBJ1-2, with 9 bases fitting TRBD1. This CDR3 comprises 15 residues. The germline V gene encodes CDR1 SGHNT and CDR2 YYREEE (reference sequence). V shed 4 bases, J shed 4 bases, and the junction held 8 bases outside the gene matches. CDR3 DNA: TGTGCCAGCAGCCAGCGACAGGGGGATAGCTATGGCTACACCTTC. Its translation is CASSQRQGDSYGYTF.

The gene calls are TRBV9 and TRBJ2-7, with 8 positions matching TRBD2. The V segment lost 4 bases and the J segment 3 bases; nucleotides outside the gene matches: 9. Germline V gives CDR1 SGDLS, CDR2 YYNGEE. The CDR3 extends over 15 amino acids. CDR3 DNA sequence: TGTGCCAGCAGCTCCGGCGGGGGGCAGGTCTACGAGCAGTACTTC. It encodes CASSSGGGQVYEQYF.

The gene calls are TRBV27 and TRBJ2-1; 9 nucleotides match TRBD2. The length of the CDR3 is 15 residues. The V and J ends lost 2 bases and 8 bases, in that order; junction bases with no gene match: 7. Germline V gene data show CDR1 as MNHEY and CDR2 as SMNVEV (reference sequence). The chain's CDR3 is CASSLGSGRGDEQFF. CDR3 DNA sequence: TGTGCCAGCAGTTTAGGTAGCGGGAGAGGCGATGAGCAGTTCTTC.

This rearrangement joins TRBV6-6 to TRBJ2-4; D remains unclear. V lost 5 bases, J lost 9 bases, and 14 bases lay in between. Germline V lookup: CDR1 MNHNY, CDR2 SVGAGI (reference sequence). CDR3 length: 13 residues. The CDR3, as DNA: TGTGCCAGCAGTGCGGCCCTAGGTGGCATTCAGTACTTC. Translation: CASSAALGGIQYF.

J is TRBJ1-1 and V is TRBV12-5; D remains ambiguous. V lost 1 base, J lost 6 bases, and 9 bases lay in between. From germline, CDR1 is LGHNT and CDR2 FRNRAP. The CDR3 is 13 residues long. This CDR3 reads CASGLATRAEAFF. For the CDR3, the DNA is TGTGCTAGTGGTTTGGCAACGAGGGCTGAAGCTTTCTTT.

The chain employs TRBV6-6 and TRBJ1-2; possibly TRBD1 for D (5 bases). From germline, CDR1 is MNHNY and CDR2 SVGAGI (reference sequence). V was clipped by 8 bases and J by 4 bases, with 11 bases between them. CDR3 length: 12 amino acids. The CDR3 is CASGGGTYGYTF. The CDR3 DNA reads as TGTGCCAGCGGGGGGGGGACCTATGGCTACACCTTC.

CDR3 protein: CASSPGLDNEQYF. The CDR3 nucleotides read TGTGCCAGTAGTCCGGGACTAGATAACGAGCAGTACTTC. V and J are TRBV19 and TRBJ2-5, with 8 bases lining up with TRBD2. Matching the DNA end better, TRBJ2-7 makes the J call doubtful. This CDR3 is built from 13 residues. Germline CDR1 and CDR2: LNHDA and SQIVND (reference sequence).

The rearrangement links TRBV5-6 to TRBJ2-3; the match to TRBD2 covers 7 bases. The germline CDR1 and CDR2 sequences are SGHDT and YYEEEE. This CDR3 region has 15 residues. J was trimmed by 6 bases and V by 4 bases; bases with no gene match: 11. The DNA of the CDR3 is TGTGCCAGCAGCCCCCGGGCGGGGAGGGCGGATACGCAGTATTTT. This gives the protein CASSPRAGRADTQYF.

The DNA of the CDR3 is TGTGCCAGTAGTGAGGGGACAGGGAGGTGGGCCAACGTCCTGACTTTC. Translating it yields CASSEGTGRWANVLTF. The chain joins TRBV19 to TRBJ2-6, with TRBD1 matching over 9 bases. V shed 5 bases and J 5 bases; nucleotides not matched to a gene: 7. Germline V gives CDR1 LNHDA, CDR2 SQIVND (reference sequence). The CDR3 has 16 amino acids.